This section outlines one T cell receptor beta chain sequence together with its context. In this sample, this clone turned up a few times. Its cognate antigen has yet to be identified. Qualities for individual bases were not recorded, and no much larger clone is one base off. The CDR3 measures 16 amino acids from cysteine to phenylalanine. Just CDR3 DNA is preserved here, 48 bases in frame from base 1. The germline V gene provides CDR1 LGHNA and CDR2 YNFKEQ. Germline trimming: 0 bases from V, 6 bases from J; junction bases outside gene matches: 6. The data were taken from a study of PD-L1 blockade in urothelial cancer (dated by TCRdb to the late 2010s). For the study in its entirety: Therapy was started at some point between 2013 and 2015 for all patients, and atezolizumab 1,200 mg was administered intravenously every 3 weeks. Whole exome sequencing and RNA sequencing of pretreatment tumors were performed alongside TCR sequencing in the same patients. Durable clinical benefit was achieved by nine patients but not by the remaining 20. Blood samples were analyzed 3 weeks after the start of treatment (second dose) and 6 weeks after the start of treatment. About nine tenths of the roughly 29 patients were males with bladder-origin urothelial cancer, and about 65% of the 29 reported a prior smoking history. An ECOG performance status of 0 or 1 was recorded for the patients, and 0 to 3 prior chemotherapy regimens had been received by the patients. Blood samples yielded a median of about 150,000 T cells and tens of thousands of unique TCRs, with median clonality approximately 0.08. Durable clinical benefit was defined as progression-free survival longer than 6 months, and TCR features were also tested against progression-free and overall survival. Around 30 patients had pretreatment blood TCR-seq, around 25 had at least one posttreatment blood collection, and around 25 had tumor TCR-seq. Somatic, immune and clinical correlates of response to PD-L1 blockade with atezolizumab in urothelial cancer were the focus of an exploratory multi-omic analysis. TCR sequencing covered pretreatment tumor samples and matched, serially collected peripheral blood taken before and after atezolizumab treatment. What the authors observed across the whole study: Patients with durable benefit showed greater expansion of tumor-associated TCR clones in peripheral blood 3 weeks after starting treatment (n = 22, p = 0.022). A pretreatment peripheral blood TCR clonality below the median was linked to improved progression-free and overall survival. Because the sample size was small (n of about 30) and many exploratory analyses were performed, the results are intended to be hypothesis-generating.

The sample's time point, from its label and the paper: pretreatment peripheral blood. A total of some 30 patients with locally advanced or metastatic urothelial carcinoma, treated at Memorial Sloan Kettering on a trial protocol, made up the cohort. Peripheral blood mononuclear cells were collected pretreatment and during treatment, at between 1 and 8 total time points per patient. The Qiagen DNeasy Blood extraction kit was used to purify genomic DNA from total PBMCs and tumor samples. Collected pretreatment and during treatment, PBMCs were isolated and stored as previously described. Each PCR received spiked-in synthetic TCR analog templates so that absolute template abundance could be estimated from read counts. Using the immunoSEQ assay, TCRbeta CDR3 regions were amplified from genomic DNA with bias-controlled V and J gene primers. Sequencing of rearranged TCRbeta segments was performed at approximately 20X coverage. Regarding the original processing steps: Sequencing errors were corrected by clustering, and CDR3s were annotated against IMGT so that V, D and J genes could be assigned. Out-of-frame and stop-codon sequences were excluded, and only productive TCRbeta rearrangements were used in downstream analyses. To compute clonality, Shannon entropy was normalized by the log of the number of unique productive sequences and then subtracted from one. Fisher's exact test with Benjamini-Hochberg correction, at a threshold of adjusted p below 0.01, was used to find clones that differed between time points or between blood and tumor. TCRdb mirrors the immuneACCESS table, restricted to in-frame sequences. Some clones are absent from its copies; in checked studies, under half trace to an unresolved V gene, and the reason for the others is unknown. V and J calls and clone size come straight from that table; D and trimming were deduced from the DNA. The sample table shows around 63,000 clones, and 81% are seen once. The top ten hold under 7.5% of the sample.

Here the chain combines TRBV4-2 and TRBJ2-1; the junction holds 9 bases that match TRBD2. The material was PBMCs, obtained around atezolizumab (anti-PD-L1) treatment. The origin of this receptor is a man between 65 and 79 years old with urothelial cancer. DNA sequence: TGTGCCAGCAGCCAAGATGGGGGTAGCGGGGGCAATGAGCAGTTCTTC. Its coded protein is CASSQDGGSGGNEQFF.